This T cell receptor (beta chain) was sequenced in a study of ipilimumab plus nivolumab after autologous stem cell transplantation. Clones were sequenced by immunoSEQ multiplex PCR, and TCRdb holds only the in-frame ones, with some missing. The data show about 20,000 clones, with 70% to 85% seen just once and more than 15% held by the top ten. The count of this clone is one. This CDR3 has 13 amino acids. Between the trimmed V and J ends, which lost 5 bases and 6 bases, there was a span of 12 bases. From germline, CDR1 is SGHTA and CDR2 FQGNSA. The chain employs TRBV7-2 and TRBJ2-3, with D possibly matching TRBD2 (5 bases). This TCR was sampled from a male donor with diffuse large B-cell lymphoma. The input for sequencing was PBMCs, taken in a trial of ipilimumab plus nivolumab as post-transplant consolidation. In nucleotides, the CDR3 is TGTGCCAGCAGCCTTACCCGAGGGGATACGCAGTATTTT. Protein product: CASSLTRGDTQYF.